Sequencing of this T cell receptor (beta chain) was carried out in a study of T-cell memory formation after mild COVID-19. Germline CDR1 reads MGHRA; CDR2 reads YSYEKL. Trimming took off 3 bases at V and 5 bases at J, with 23 bases between the two ends. The CDR3 runs 18 residues. TCRdb itself ran the 5' RACE reads through MiXCR, one entry per CDR3 protein. The table has 400,000 or so distinct CDR3 sequences, 15% to 25% seen once. This clonotype was found a few times. This chain uses TRBV4-1 with TRBJ2-1; TRBD1 is a possible D gene (6 bases). The sequence derives from an adult woman who had mild COVID-19 (a few samples of this study predate the infection). Cell type and time point are not known. The sequencing input was PBMCs or a T cell subset sorted from them (not recorded which). CDR3 amino acids: CASSHRTAGKGPDNEQFF. For the CDR3, the DNA is TGCGCCAGCAGCCATCGGACAGCCGGAAAAGGTCCAGACAATGAGCAGTTCTTC.